Listed below are T cell receptor beta chains from one sample, sequenced in a study of T-cell memory formation after mild COVID-19. TCRdb called the 5' RACE reads again in MiXCR, with one record for every CDR3 protein. This table holds around 470,000 distinct CDR3 sequences, about 19% found once. The sequenced sample was PBMCs or a T cell subset sorted from them (not recorded which). The receptor set was obtained from an adult woman who had mild COVID-19 (a few samples of this study predate the infection). Cell type and time point are not known. CDR3s include the opening cysteine and the closing phenylalanine or tryptophan. A D gene is named only where the DNA matches it firmly. Rows give clone size only sometimes, using once, few, many, or a class for an expanded clone.

>many|TRBV5-1|NA|TRBJ1-1
CASSGSRGITEAFF
TGCGCCAGCAGCGGAAGCAGGGGTATCACTGAAGCTTTCTTT
>few|TRBV5-6|TRBD1|TRBJ1-1
CASSSTGWDTEAFF
TGTGCCAGCAGCTCGACAGGGTGGGACACTGAAGCTTTCTTT
>few|TRBV4-1|TRBD2|TRBJ2-5
CASSHGLAVYQETQYF
TGCGCCAGCAGCCATGGACTAGCGGTGTACCAAGAGACCCAGTACTTC
>few|TRBV29-1|NA|TRBJ2-3
CSVDQRRYTDTQYF
TGCAGCGTTGACCAGCGGAGGTACACAGATACGCAGTATTTT
>few|TRBV5-1|TRBD1|TRBJ2-2
CASSLSTGARGTRELFF
TGCGCCAGCAGCTTGTCGACAGGGGCCCGAGGCACCCGGGAGCTGTTTTTT
>many|TRBV7-8|TRBD2|TRBJ2-3
CASSFLLAGGHFGSDTQYF
TGTGCCAGCAGCTTTTTACTAGCGGGAGGGCATTTTGGGTCAGATACGCAGTATTTT
>few|TRBV10-3|NA|TRBJ1-2
CAISSEGFDYYGYTF
TGTGCCATCTCCTCTGAGGGGTTCGATTACTATGGCTACACCTTC
>NA|TRBV5-1|NA|TRBJ1-1
CASSFQQNTEAFF
TGCGCCAGCAGCTTTCAACAGAACACTGAAGCTTTCTTT
>NA|TRBV12-3/TRBV12-4|NA|TRBJ1-3
CASSLNTGYGNTIYF
TGTGCCAGCAGCCTCAACACAGGGTACGGAAACACCATATATTTT
>NA|TRBV29-1|NA|TRBJ1-2
CSVVLGDYGYTF
TGCAGCGTTGTCTTGGGAGATTATGGCTACACCTTC
>few|TRBV20-1|NA|TRBJ1-1
CSALLTTGNTEAFF
TGCAGTGCTTTATTAACGACGGGGAACACTGAAGCTTTCTTT
>few|TRBV27|NA|TRBJ1-1
CASSLSPWRTETEAFF
TGTGCCAGCAGTTTAAGTCCCTGGCGCACGGAGACTGAAGCTTTCTTT
>NA|TRBV5-6|NA|TRBJ2-1
CASSAQGRSYNEQFF
TGTGCCAGCAGCGCACAGGGTCGCTCCTACAATGAGCAGTTCTTC
>NA|TRBV7-3|NA|TRBJ2-5
CASSSSGKTQETQYF
TGTGCCAGCAGCTCGTCTGGAAAGACCCAAGAGACCCAGTACTTC
>few|TRBV6-6|TRBD1|TRBJ2-1
CASSSTTGGRPYNEQFF
TGTGCCAGCAGCTCCACTACAGGGGGGAGGCCCTACAATGAGCAGTTCTTC
>many|TRBV6-5|NA|TRBJ2-2
CASSYMAGRTGELFF
TGTGCCAGCAGTTATATGGCGGGACGCACCGGGGAGCTGTTTTTT
>NA|TRBV7-9|NA|TRBJ2-1
CASSPRSQIDEQFF
TGTGCCAGCAGCCCCCGGTCCCAGATCGATGAGCAGTTCTTC
>NA|TRBV5-1|NA|TRBJ1-2
CASSPDGLNYGYTF
TGCGCCAGCAGCCCCGACGGTTTAAACTATGGCTACACCTTC
>NA|TRBV29-1|TRBD1|TRBJ2-1
CSVDWWGQKSKGHNEQFF
TGCAGCGTTGACTGGTGGGGACAGAAAAGTAAAGGTCACAATGAGCAGTTCTTC
>few|TRBV19|TRBD1|TRBJ2-5
CASSRGTGGEETQYF
TGTGCCAGTAGTCGCGGGACAGGGGGCGAGGAGACCCAGTACTTC
>NA|TRBV29-1|NA|TRBJ2-2
CSVRRGANTGELFF
TGCAGCGTTCGACGGGGAGCGAACACCGGGGAGCTGTTTTTT
>NA|TRBV2|NA|TRBJ1-5
CASSSIGSNQPQHF
TGTGCCAGCAGTTCCATCGGGAGCAATCAGCCCCAGCATTTT
>NA|TRBV24-1|TRBD2|TRBJ2-1
CATERGGDNEQFF
TGTGCCACTGAGCGGGGGGGTGACAATGAGCAGTTCTTC
>NA|TRBV20-1|TRBD2|TRBJ2-1
CSAPRTPGTSGSSYNEQFF
TGCAGTGCTCCACGTACCCCCGGGACTAGCGGAAGCTCCTACAATGAGCAGTTCTTC
>few|TRBV10-3|TRBD2|TRBJ2-3
CATHKREGPADTQYF
TGTGCCACCCATAAGCGGGAGGGCCCCGCAGATACGCAGTATTTT
>NA|TRBV5-1|NA|TRBJ2-5
CASSTQFLSQQETQYF
TGCGCCAGCAGCACTCAGTTCCTCTCCCAACAAGAGACCCAGTACTTC
>once|TRBV29-1|NA|TRBJ2-7
CSVEIPVPKLNSYEQYF
TGCAGCGTTGAGATCCCCGTACCCAAACTGAACTCCTACGAGCAGTACTTC
>NA|TRBV3-1|TRBD2|TRBJ2-5
CASSQGDGGAPETQYF
TGTGCCAGCAGCCAAGGGGACGGGGGGGCCCCAGAGACCCAGTACTTC
>few|TRBV6-6|NA|TRBJ2-3
CASIPQYF
TGTGCCAGCATTCCGCAGTATTTT
>NA|TRBV5-6|TRBD1|TRBJ2-5
CASSSLPGQGTGIAKETQYF
TGTGCCAGCAGCAGCCTTCCGGGACAGGGAACCGGAATTGCTAAAGAGACCCAGTACTTC
>NA|TRBV29-1|NA|TRBJ1-3
CSVGKAGNSGNTIYF
TGCAGCGTTGGGAAGGCGGGTAACTCTGGAAACACCATATATTTT
>few|TRBV7-2|TRBD2|TRBJ2-1
CASSPPSGSGGEQFF
TGTGCCAGCAGCCCGCCCAGCGGGAGTGGCGGTGAGCAGTTCTTC
>few|TRBV4-1|NA|TRBJ2-5
CASSQRLALGETQYF
TGCGCCAGCAGCCAACGGCTAGCTTTAGGCGAGACCCAGTACTTC
>NA|TRBV5-4|TRBD2|TRBJ2-3
CASSLGSSGGNTDTQYF
TGTGCCAGCAGCTTGGGGTCTAGCGGGGGGAACACAGATACGCAGTATTTT
>few|TRBV12-3/TRBV12-4|TRBD1|TRBJ1-2
CASSFKRGRSYGYTF
TGTGCCAGCAGTTTCAAGAGGGGGCGCAGCTATGGCTACACCTTC
>few|TRBV20-1|TRBD2|TRBJ2-7
CSARAGTSDYEQYF
TGCAGTGCTAGAGCAGGGACTAGCGACTACGAGCAGTACTTC
>few|TRBV29-1|TRBD1|TRBJ1-2
CSDRARGGYGYTF
TGCAGCGACCGCGCCAGGGGGGGCTATGGCTACACCTTC
>NA|TRBV10-3|NA|TRBJ2-6
CAISETGVSVLTF
TGTGCCATCAGTGAGACCGGAGTCTCCGTCCTGACTTTC
>many|TRBV29-1|TRBD2|TRBJ2-2
CSAKLAGGNTGELFF
TGCAGCGCCAAACTAGCGGGAGGGAACACCGGGGAGCTGTTTTTT
>few|TRBV7-9|NA|TRBJ1-2
CASSFTGNGYTF
TGTGCCAGCAGCTTTACAGGGAATGGCTACACCTTC